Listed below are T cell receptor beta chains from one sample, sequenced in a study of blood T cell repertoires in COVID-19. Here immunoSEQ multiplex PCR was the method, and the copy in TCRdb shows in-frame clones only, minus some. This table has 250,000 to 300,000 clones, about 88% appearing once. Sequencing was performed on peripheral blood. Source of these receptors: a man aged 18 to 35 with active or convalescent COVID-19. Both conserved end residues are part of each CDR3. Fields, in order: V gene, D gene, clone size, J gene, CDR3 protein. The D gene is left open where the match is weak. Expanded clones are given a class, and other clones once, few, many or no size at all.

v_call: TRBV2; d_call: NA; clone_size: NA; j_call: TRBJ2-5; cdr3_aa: CASRTGQETQYF
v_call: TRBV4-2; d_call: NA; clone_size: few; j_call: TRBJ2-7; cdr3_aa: CASAREKTPDEQYF
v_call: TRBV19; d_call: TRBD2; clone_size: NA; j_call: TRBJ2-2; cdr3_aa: CASSSSGGAGELFF
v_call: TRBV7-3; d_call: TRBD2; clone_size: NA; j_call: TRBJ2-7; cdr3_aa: CASSIGLAGADEQYF
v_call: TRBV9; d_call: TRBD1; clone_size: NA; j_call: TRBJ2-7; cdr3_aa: CASSPGTGNYEQYF
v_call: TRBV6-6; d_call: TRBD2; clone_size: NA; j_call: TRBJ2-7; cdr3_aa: CASRRLAGGHYEQYF
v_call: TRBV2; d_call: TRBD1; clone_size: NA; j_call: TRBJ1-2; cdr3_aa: CASSGPGTGSFQANYGYTF
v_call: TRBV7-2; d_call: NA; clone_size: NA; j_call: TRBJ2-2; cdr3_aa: CASSSGLVDTGELFF
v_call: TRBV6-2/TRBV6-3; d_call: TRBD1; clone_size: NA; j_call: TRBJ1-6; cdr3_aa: CASSWQGAKESPLHF
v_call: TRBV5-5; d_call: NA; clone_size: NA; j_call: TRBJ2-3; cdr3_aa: CASSYSGTVLDTQYF
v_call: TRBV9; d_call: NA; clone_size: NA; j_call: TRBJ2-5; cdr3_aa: CASSAHLRDQETQYF
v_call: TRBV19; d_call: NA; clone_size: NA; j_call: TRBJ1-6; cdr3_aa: CASTPGVLSTPLHF
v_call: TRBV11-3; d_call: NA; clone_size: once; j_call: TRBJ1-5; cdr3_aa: CASSPGEGQPQHF
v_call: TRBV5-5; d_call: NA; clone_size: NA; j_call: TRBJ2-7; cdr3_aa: CASSLIRDEQYF
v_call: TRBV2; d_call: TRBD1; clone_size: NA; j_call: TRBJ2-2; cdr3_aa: CATTGTGGSGELFF
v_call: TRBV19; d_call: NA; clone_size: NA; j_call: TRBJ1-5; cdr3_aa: CASSTRGLTGLGPSNQPQHF
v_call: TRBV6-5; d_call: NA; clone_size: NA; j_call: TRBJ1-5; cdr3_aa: CASTLYQGGQPQHF
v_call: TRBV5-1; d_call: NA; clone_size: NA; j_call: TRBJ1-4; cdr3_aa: CASSRALIESGEKLFF
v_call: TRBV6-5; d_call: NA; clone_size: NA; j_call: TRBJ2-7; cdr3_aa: CASSYNGLTMEQYF
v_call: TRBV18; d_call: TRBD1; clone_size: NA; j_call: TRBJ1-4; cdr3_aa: CASSPRGTGMYEKLFF
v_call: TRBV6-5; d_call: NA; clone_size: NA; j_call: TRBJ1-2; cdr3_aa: CASSRGGRAYGYTF
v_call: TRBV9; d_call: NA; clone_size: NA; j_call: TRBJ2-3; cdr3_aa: CASSVTGRSEDTQYF
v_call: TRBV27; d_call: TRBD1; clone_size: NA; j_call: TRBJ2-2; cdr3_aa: CASTLGQGVGELFF
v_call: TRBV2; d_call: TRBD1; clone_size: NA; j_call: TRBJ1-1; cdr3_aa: CASSLGQGTEAFF
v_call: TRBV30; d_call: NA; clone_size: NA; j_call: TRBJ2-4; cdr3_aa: CAWRGVGGSIQYF
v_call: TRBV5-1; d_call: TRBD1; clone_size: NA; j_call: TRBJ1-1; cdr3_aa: CASSFLTGVDTEAFF
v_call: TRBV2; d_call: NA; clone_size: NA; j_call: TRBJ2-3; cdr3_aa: CASTLRSSTDTQYF
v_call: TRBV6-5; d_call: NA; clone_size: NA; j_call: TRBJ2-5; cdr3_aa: CASSPSGYETQYF
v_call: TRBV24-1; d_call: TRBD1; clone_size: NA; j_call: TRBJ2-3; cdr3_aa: CATSGDRSTDTQYF
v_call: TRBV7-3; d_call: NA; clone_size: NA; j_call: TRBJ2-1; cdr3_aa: CASSSPGSNEQFF
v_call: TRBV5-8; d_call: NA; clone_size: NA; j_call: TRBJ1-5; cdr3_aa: CASSISWGGSDQPQHF
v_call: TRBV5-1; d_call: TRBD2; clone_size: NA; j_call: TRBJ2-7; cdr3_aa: CASRPLAGPSYEQYF
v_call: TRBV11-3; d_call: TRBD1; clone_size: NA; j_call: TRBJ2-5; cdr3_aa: CASSPGTGEETQYF
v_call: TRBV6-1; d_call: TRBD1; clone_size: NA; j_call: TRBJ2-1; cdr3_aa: CASSGGQGASNYNEQFF
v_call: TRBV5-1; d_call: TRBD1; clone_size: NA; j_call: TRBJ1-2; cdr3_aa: CASSLGDRSYIGGYTF
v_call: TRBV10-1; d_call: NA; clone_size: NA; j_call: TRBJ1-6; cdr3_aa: CASSESSGNSPLHF
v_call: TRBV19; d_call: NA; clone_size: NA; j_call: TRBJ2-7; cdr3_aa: CASSIDPPTASVYEQYF
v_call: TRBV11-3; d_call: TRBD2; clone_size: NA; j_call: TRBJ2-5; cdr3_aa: CASSSLAGAVKKTQYF
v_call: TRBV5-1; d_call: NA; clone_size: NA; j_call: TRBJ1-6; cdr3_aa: CASSSGDHNSPLHF
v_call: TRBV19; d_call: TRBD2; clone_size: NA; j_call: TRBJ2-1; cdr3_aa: CASGGRPSWTSGGRYNEQFF
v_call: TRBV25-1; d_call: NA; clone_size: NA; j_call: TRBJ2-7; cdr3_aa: CASSEQIFGEQYF
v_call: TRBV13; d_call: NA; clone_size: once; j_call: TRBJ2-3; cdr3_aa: CASSLKVGATDTQYF
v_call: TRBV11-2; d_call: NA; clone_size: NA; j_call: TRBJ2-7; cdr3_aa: CASSLGHGDYEQYF
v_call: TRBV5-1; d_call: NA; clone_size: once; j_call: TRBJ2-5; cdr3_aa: CASSWSVEETQYF
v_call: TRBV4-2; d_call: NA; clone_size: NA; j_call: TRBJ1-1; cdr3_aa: CASSQEPGVNTEAFF
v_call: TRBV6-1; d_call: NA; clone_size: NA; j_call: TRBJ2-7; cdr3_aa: CASSEIAEYYEQYF
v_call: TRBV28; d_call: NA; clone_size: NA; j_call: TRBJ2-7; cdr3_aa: CASSLGGYEQYF
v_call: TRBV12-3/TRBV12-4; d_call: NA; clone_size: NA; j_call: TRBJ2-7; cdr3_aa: CASRRKSDEQYF